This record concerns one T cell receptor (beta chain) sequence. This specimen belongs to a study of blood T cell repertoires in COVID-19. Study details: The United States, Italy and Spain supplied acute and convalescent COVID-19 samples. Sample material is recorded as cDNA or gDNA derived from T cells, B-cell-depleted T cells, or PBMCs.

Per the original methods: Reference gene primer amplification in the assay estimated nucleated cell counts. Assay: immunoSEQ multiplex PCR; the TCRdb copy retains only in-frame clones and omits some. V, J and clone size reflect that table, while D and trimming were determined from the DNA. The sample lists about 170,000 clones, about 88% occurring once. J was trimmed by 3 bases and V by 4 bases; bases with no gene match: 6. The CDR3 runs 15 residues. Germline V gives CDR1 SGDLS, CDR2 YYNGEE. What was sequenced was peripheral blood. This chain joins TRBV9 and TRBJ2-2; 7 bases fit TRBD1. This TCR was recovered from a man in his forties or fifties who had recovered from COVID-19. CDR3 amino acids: CASSPTGAHTGELFF. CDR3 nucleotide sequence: TGTGCCAGCAGCCCAACAGGGGCGCACACCGGGGAGCTGTTTTTT.